This entry lists 11 T cell receptor beta chains sequenced from one sample in a study of blood T cell dynamics during melanoma immunotherapy. Generated by immunoSEQ multiplex PCR, the TCRdb table keeps only in-frame clones and is missing some. The table records roughly 4,200 clones, 80% to 90% of them present only once. Time point reported: pre-treatment baseline. Sequencing used blood, obtained from a patient treated with checkpoint blockade. These receptors all stem from a human donor with melanoma.

The V call is TRBV2, the J call TRBJ2-1; 13 bases match TRBD2. The ends lost 6 bases at V and 9 bases at J; junction bases unmatched: 8. Germline V gene data show CDR1 as SNHLY and CDR2 as FYNNEI. The CDR3 is made up of 15 amino acids. The CDR3 nucleotides read TGTGCCAGCAGGACTAGCGGGGGGACCTACGTTGAGCAGTTCTTC. This encodes CASRTSGGTYVEQFF.

The gene calls are TRBV7-2 and TRBJ2-7, with TRBD2 matching over 12 bases. Losses at the gene ends were 0 bases for V and 2 bases for J; bases not matched to a gene: 5. In germline, CDR1 is SGHTA, CDR2 FQGNSA. CDR3 size: 17 residues. The CDR3 region is CASSLAPSGGAAYEQYF. For the CDR3, the DNA is TGTGCCAGCAGCTTAGCCCCTAGCGGGGGGGCCGCCTACGAGCAGTACTTC.

The chain employs TRBV7-2 and TRBJ1-1; TRBD1 aligns across 7 bases. Germline-derived CDR1 and CDR2 are SGHTA and FQGNSA. Trimming removed 5 bases from V and 3 bases from J; junction bases left unmatched: 9. The CDR3 extends over 15 amino acids. In DNA form, the CDR3 reads TGTGCCAGCAGCCCGGGTCCAGGGGGAGACACTGAAGCTTTCTTT. It codes for CASSPGPGGDTEAFF.

The rearrangement links TRBV14 to TRBJ1-1, with 7 bases matching TRBD1. CDR3 length equals 17 residues. Looked up from germline, CDR1 is SGHDN and CDR2 is FVKESK. The J segment lost 1 base and the V segment lost 2 bases, leaving 10 bases of the junction unmatched. CDR3 region: CASSQRSRTGRNTEAFF. As DNA, the CDR3 is TGTGCCAGCAGCCAACGATCGAGGACAGGAAGGAACACTGAAGCTTTCTTT.

This chain joins TRBV29-1 and TRBJ1-1, with D tentatively TRBD1 (6 bases). V gave up 1 base and J gave up 4 bases, with 13 bases separating them. From germline, CDR1 is SQVTM and CDR2 ANQGSEA. The CDR3 runs to 14 residues. The CDR3 bases are TGCAGCGTTGAAGCCCCTCAGACAGGCACTGAAGCTTTCTTT. It translates to CSVEAPQTGTEAFF.

This clone is a singleton in its sample. J is TRBJ1-1 and V is TRBV2, with TRBD1 matching over 9 bases. Unmatched junction bases numbered 7, after V lost 5 bases and J lost 3 bases. Germline V gives CDR1 SNHLY, CDR2 FYNNEI. The CDR3 is made up of 15 amino acids. The CDR3 DNA is TGTGCCAGCAGTCCCGGGACAGGGCGGGACACTGAAGCTTTCTTT. Its protein is CASSPGTGRDTEAFF.

The chain recombines TRBV27 with TRBJ1-2; no definite D call. The CDR3 loop spans 13 amino acids. The V end was cut by 5 bases, the J end by 8 bases, with 15 bases between. Germline V CDR1 and CDR2: MNHEY, SMNVEV (reference sequence). CDR3 sequence (DNA): TGTGCCAGCAGTATGACGGCCGGGAGGGGCTACACCTTC. Encoded protein: CASSMTAGRGYTF.

The rearrangement joins TRBV18 to TRBJ2-7; D gene unclear. Germline V CDR1 and CDR2: KGHSH, LQKENI. The CDR3 is made up of 15 amino acids. The ends were cut back, 0 bases at V and 2 bases at J, with 11 bases in the middle. CDR3 residues: CASSPPGRNAYEQYF. CDR3 nucleotide sequence: TGTGCCAGCTCACCACCGGGCAGGAACGCCTACGAGCAGTACTTC.

V gene TRBV19 combines with J gene TRBJ1-1; the D gene is possibly TRBD1 (6 bases). Trimming stripped 1 base from V and 5 bases from J, with 11 bases between. This CDR3 has 14 residues. Germline values: CDR1 LNHDA, CDR2 SQIVND (reference sequence). In DNA, the CDR3 is TGTGCCAGTAGTATAGCGGGGGGCCGGACTGAAGCTTTCTTT. Its protein product is CASSIAGGRTEAFF.

The chain employs TRBV30 and TRBJ2-7, with unresolved D. Between the trimmed V and J ends, which lost 0 bases and 1 base, there was a span of 7 bases. The germline V gene has CDR1 GTSNPN and CDR2 SVGIG (reference sequence). The CDR3 is made up of 13 amino acids. As DNA, the CDR3 is TGTGCCTGGAGTGTAAGCCAGTCCTACGAGCAGTACTTC. It yields the protein CAWSVSQSYEQYF.

This clone came up a few times. CDR3 sequence (DNA): TGTGCCAGCAGCCGACTTTCAGGGGGCTATAATTCACCCCTCCACTTT. It specifies CASSRLSGGYNSPLHF. The V call is TRBV16, the J call TRBJ1-6; 7 nucleotides match TRBD1. The CDR3 has 16 residues. Germline V gene lookup returns CDR1 KGHSY and CDR2 FQNENV. Germline trimming cut 4 bases from V and 3 bases from J; bases unmatched to any gene: 6.